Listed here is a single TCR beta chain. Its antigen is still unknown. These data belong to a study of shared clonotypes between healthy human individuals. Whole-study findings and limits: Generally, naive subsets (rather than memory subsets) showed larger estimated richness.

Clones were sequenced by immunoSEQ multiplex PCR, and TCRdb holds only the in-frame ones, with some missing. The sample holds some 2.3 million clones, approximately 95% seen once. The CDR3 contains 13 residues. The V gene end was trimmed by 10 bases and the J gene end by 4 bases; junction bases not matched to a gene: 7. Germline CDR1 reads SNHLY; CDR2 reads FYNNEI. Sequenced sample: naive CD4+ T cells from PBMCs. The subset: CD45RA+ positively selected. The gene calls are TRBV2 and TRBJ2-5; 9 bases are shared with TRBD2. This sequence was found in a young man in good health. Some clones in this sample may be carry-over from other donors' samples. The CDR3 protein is CATVAGGGETQYF. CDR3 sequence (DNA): TGTGCCACCGTGGCGGGAGGGGGAGAGACCCAGTACTTC.